The 23 T cell receptor beta chains below were found in one sample sequenced in a study of blood T cell repertoires in COVID-19. This table comes from immunoSEQ multiplex PCR, and its TCRdb copy is limited to in-frame clones, with some not included. Altogether about 400,000 clones are present, around 90% being singletons, with the ten largest covering 2% to 2.5%. Sequencing input: PBMCs or T cells enriched from blood (not recorded which). The receptors here all came from a middle-aged woman with acute COVID-19.

This chain joins TRBV9 and TRBJ2-3, with 10 bases matching TRBD2. This CDR3 spans 18 amino acids. Germline V gives CDR1 SGDLS, CDR2 YYNGEE. Losses at the gene ends were 1 base for V and 6 bases for J; bases not matched to a gene: 14. The CDR3 region is CASSVRGAGGVEFDTQYF. CDR3 DNA: TGTGCCAGCAGCGTACGCGGAGCGGGGGGGGTAGAGTTCGATACGCAGTATTTT.

The chain couples TRBV29-1 to TRBJ1-2; 10 bases align to TRBD1. CDR3 length: 14 residues. Trimming at V came to 6 bases and at J to 4 bases, leaving 8 bases not matched to a gene. Germline loops: CDR1 SQVTM, CDR2 ANQGSEA. The CDR3 DNA is TGCAGCGTCGGGGGACAGGGGCTCACCTATGGCTACACCTTC. Translated: CSVGGQGLTYGYTF.

The rearrangement links TRBV7-9 to TRBJ2-1, with D perhaps matching TRBD2 (6 bases). Germline CDR1 is SEHNR and CDR2 is FQNEAQ (reference sequence). Trimming took 1 base from V and 6 from J, leaving 7 bases between them. The CDR3 spans 13 residues. CDR3 nucleotides: TGTGCCAGCAGCTTAGGGAGGGTCAATGAGCAGTTCTTC. It translates to CASSLGRVNEQFF.

This chain connects TRBV18 to TRBJ1-1; 9 nucleotides match TRBD1. In germline, CDR1 is KGHSH, CDR2 LQKENI. Trimming at V came to 1 base and at J to 3 bases, leaving 9 bases not matched to a gene. This CDR3 is built from 17 residues. The CDR3 DNA reads as TGTGCCAGCTCACCACGAAAACAGGGGGCTAGGGACACTGAAGCTTTCTTT. Its translation: CASSPRKQGARDTEAFF. Variable domain in full (rest from reference TRBV18 and TRBJ1-1): NAGVMQNPRHLVRRRGQEARLRCSPMKGHSHVYWYRQLPEEGLKFMVYLQKENIIDESGMPKERFSAEFPKEGPSILRIQQVVRGDSAAYFCASSPRKQGARDTEAFFGQGTRLTVV.

This clone was counted a few times. In DNA, the CDR3 is TGCAGCGTTGGGGGGCCAGAAGGTAACGAGCAGTACTTC. It yields the protein CSVGGPEGNEQYF. V is TRBV29-1 and J is TRBJ2-7, with a weak D call TRBD1 (6 bases). Trimming pared 4 bases from V and 5 bases from J, leaving 15 bases between. Per the germline V gene, CDR1 is SQVTM and CDR2 is ANQGSEA. This CDR3 has 13 residues.

The chain combines TRBV5-1 with TRBJ1-2; 7 nucleotides agree with TRBD1. Trimming at V came to 0 bases and at J to 6 bases, leaving 8 bases not matched to a gene. Germline V gene lookup returns CDR1 SGHRS and CDR2 YFSETQ. CDR3 length equals 15 residues. The CDR3 bases are TGCGCCAGCAGCTTGGAAACAGGGGAATTGGATGGCTACACCTTC. This encodes CASSLETGELDGYTF. The entire variable domain, with the rest obtained from reference TRBV5-1 and TRBJ1-2, is as follows: KAGVTQTPRYLIKTRGQQVTLSCSPISGHRSVSWYQQTPGQGLQFLFEYFSETQRNKGNFPGRFSGRQFSNSRSEMNVSTLELGDSALYLCASSLETGELDGYTFGSGTRLTVV.

CDR3 coding DNA: TGTGCCAGCAGGTCCCTTTGGGCGGGGGTAAACATTCAGTACTTC. Translated, it gives CASRSLWAGVNIQYF. This chain connects TRBV27 to TRBJ2-4; the match to TRBD2 covers 7 bases. Losses at the gene ends were 6 bases for V and 6 bases for J; bases not matched to a gene: 11. Germline V gene lookup returns CDR1 MNHEY and CDR2 SMNVEV (reference sequence). The CDR3 loop spans 15 amino acids.

Of note for this clone: Other DNA sequences in this specimen translate into the identical CDR3. This chain connects TRBV19 to TRBJ1-1, with D hard to call. The V end lost 3 bases, the J end lost 1 base, and 6 bases lay between the germline ends. Germline CDR1 reads LNHDA; CDR2 reads SQIVND (reference sequence). The CDR3 has 13 amino acids. The CDR3 sequence: CASSISGNTEAFF. The CDR3 DNA sequence: TGTGCCAGTAGTATTTCCGGGAACACTGAAGCTTTCTTT.

J is TRBJ2-7 and V is TRBV6-5, with TRBD1 identical over 8 bases. CDR3 size: 15 residues. From germline, CDR1 is MNHEY and CDR2 SVGAGI. V trimming: 6 bases; J trimming: 3 bases; junction bases outside the gene matches: 10. The CDR3 sequence is CASRDADRANYEQYF. CDR3 DNA: TGTGCCAGCAGAGATGCGGACAGGGCAAACTACGAGCAGTACTTC.

V usage is TRBV25-1 and J usage is TRBJ1-1; D gene ambiguous. CDR1 is MGHDK, CDR2 SYGVNS, per germline. The V end lost 2 bases, the J end lost 11 bases, and 12 bases lay between the germline ends. The CDR3 is made up of 12 amino acids. CDR3 DNA: TGTGCCAGCAGTGAAGGTCGAGCGCTGGCTTTCTTT. This codes for CASSEGRALAFF.

The gene calls are TRBV27 and TRBJ2-1, with 14 bases identical to TRBD2. Germline CDR1 reads MNHEY; CDR2 reads SMNVEV (reference sequence). This CDR3 contains 15 residues. J lost 10 bases, V lost 6 bases, and 8 bases had no gene match. The CDR3 is CASRGGTSGGREQFF. The CDR3 DNA reads as TGTGCCAGCAGGGGCGGGACTAGCGGGGGCCGGGAGCAGTTCTTC.

Only one count was recorded for this clone. The genes are TRBV14 and TRBJ2-1; 11 bases align to TRBD2. From germline, CDR1 is SGHDN and CDR2 FVKESK. Trimming at V came to 2 bases and at J to 6 bases, leaving 6 bases not matched to a gene. This CDR3 is 16 amino acids long. The CDR3 DNA reads as TGTGCCAGCAGCCAATCTCGTAGCGGGGGGGCCAATGAGCAGTTCTTC. The encoded protein is CASSQSRSGGANEQFF.

This clone was found a few times. The V call is TRBV4-2, the J call TRBJ2-1; TRBD2 is a possible D gene (6 bases). The germline V gene has CDR1 LGHNA and CDR2 YNFKEQ. V lost 0 bases and J lost 7, with 25 bases in between. The CDR3 has 19 residues. This CDR3 is CASSQDWVRGSPSRNEQFF. For the CDR3, the DNA is TGTGCCAGCAGCCAAGATTGGGTCCGGGGGTCCCCCTCCAGGAATGAGCAGTTCTTC.

This chain uses TRBV27 with TRBJ1-2, with D possibly matching TRBD1 (5 bases). V was trimmed by 6 bases and J by 8 bases, leaving 19 bases between them. From germline, CDR1 is MNHEY and CDR2 SMNVEV (reference sequence). This CDR3 is 14 amino acids long. Here the CDR3 reads CASRGQNELYGYTF. As DNA, the CDR3 is TGTGCCAGCAGGGGGCAGAACGAGCTCTACGGCTACACCTTC.

Worth noting for this clone: The sample contains more than one DNA sequence encoding this CDR3. This chain connects TRBV20-1 to TRBJ1-2, with D hard to call. The CDR3 runs to 11 residues. V lost 1 base and J 3 bases, leaving 3 bases between the germline ends. Germline V gene lookup returns CDR1 DFQATT and CDR2 SNEGSKA (reference sequence). As DNA, the CDR3 is TGCAGTGCTAGAGGCGACTATGGCTACACCTTC. This translates into CSARGDYGYTF.

The chain employs TRBV9 and TRBJ1-2, with no clear D. V was clipped by 4 bases and J by 6 bases, with 19 bases between them. The CDR3 covers 15 residues. Germline values: CDR1 SGDLS, CDR2 YYNGEE. The DNA for the CDR3 is TGTGCCAGCAGCAATCCCACCGGGAGAGAAAATGGCTACACCTTC. Translating it yields CASSNPTGRENGYTF.

CDR3 sequence: CASSINLGEETQYF. For the CDR3, the DNA is TGTGCCAGTAGTATAAACTTGGGAGAAGAGACCCAGTACTTC. This sequence joins TRBV19 and TRBJ2-5; a possible D gene is TRBD2 (5 bases). The V end was cut by 2 bases, the J end by 3 bases, with 10 bases between. Looked up from germline, CDR1 is LNHDA and CDR2 is SQIVND (reference sequence). The CDR3 extends over 14 amino acids.

This chain links TRBV4-2 with TRBJ2-6, with D tentatively TRBD1 (6 bases). The CDR3 is made up of 16 amino acids. V was clipped by 1 base and J by 13 bases, with 20 bases between them. Germline loops: CDR1 LGHNA, CDR2 YNFKEQ. The CDR3 loop reads CASSQVGAGESRVLTF. As DNA, the CDR3 is TGTGCCAGCAGCCAAGTGGGGGCCGGGGAGTCCCGAGTCCTGACTTTC.

The rearrangement links TRBV6-5 to TRBJ2-7, with 7 bases that match TRBD1. The CDR3 runs 13 residues. V was pared by 7 bases and J by 4 bases, with 7 bases of the junction left unmatched. Per germline, CDR1 MNHEY and CDR2 SVGAGI. In DNA form, the CDR3 reads TGTGCCAGCATGACAGGGAAGGGATACGAGCAGTACTTC. This encodes CASMTGKGYEQYF.

The chain uses TRBV4-1 and TRBJ1-1; perhaps TRBD1 as D (6 bases). This CDR3 has 16 residues. The germline gives CDR1 MGHRA, CDR2 YSYEKL. Trimming pared 0 bases from V and 1 base from J, leaving 12 bases between. The CDR3 DNA reads TGCGCCAGCAGCCAAGATAGTCGGACAGCGAACACTGAAGCTTTCTTT. Translating gives CASSQDSRTANTEAFF.

The chain employs TRBV5-4 and TRBJ2-6, with a tentative D call TRBD1 (5 bases). Germline V lookup: CDR1 SGHNT, CDR2 YYREEE (reference sequence). This CDR3 is built from 18 residues. V lost 5 bases, J lost 0 bases, and 18 bases lay in between. This CDR3 is CASSKGGAPSSGANVLTF. For the CDR3, the DNA is TGTGCCAGCAGTAAAGGTGGGGCCCCAAGCTCTGGGGCCAACGTCCTGACTTTC.

This chain connects TRBV29-1 to TRBJ1-2, with 7 bases identical to TRBD1. Germline loops: CDR1 SQVTM, CDR2 ANQGSEA. The CDR3 covers 15 residues. The trim removed 3 bases at V and 7 bases at J, leaving 14 bases unmatched. The DNA for the CDR3 is TGCAGCGTTGAGGCCCCGGGACAGAGAACGAGTGGCTACACCTTC. It encodes CSVEAPGQRTSGYTF. The whole variable domain, remainder taken from reference TRBV29-1 and TRBJ1-2, is SAVISQKPSRDICQRGTSLTIQCQVDSQVTMMFWYRQQPGQSLTLIATANQGSEATYESGFVIDKFPISRPNLTFSTLTVSNMSPEDSSIYLCSVEAPGQRTSGYTFGSGTRLTVV.

The gene calls are TRBV29-1 and TRBJ2-1; 7 bases align to TRBD2. V lost 7 bases and J lost 6; bases outside the gene matches: 15. The CDR3 is 15 residues long. Germline loops: CDR1 SQVTM, CDR2 ANQGSEA. CDR3 sequence reads: CSAEAGVRMGNEQFF. CDR3 in DNA: TGCAGCGCCGAGGCGGGGGTGCGAATGGGCAATGAGCAGTTCTTC.